The 16 T cell receptor beta chains below come from one sample, sequenced in a study of preoperative IRX-2 immunotherapy in early breast cancer. The data were produced by immunoSEQ multiplex PCR, yet TCRdb's version contains in-frame clones alone and is incomplete. Of about 2,700 clones listed, about three quarters are singletons. Noted treatment: preoperative locoregional IRX-2 cytokine immunotherapy. This sample comprised tumor tissue, obtained before IRX-2 immunotherapy. The receptors shown here come from a human donor with breast cancer.

The rearrangement uses TRBV18 and TRBJ2-3; D is possibly TRBD1 (7 bases). The germline V and J ends were trimmed by 2 bases and 5 bases, with 20 bases remaining between them. The V gene's germline CDR1 is KGHSH and CDR2 LQKENI. The CDR3 is made up of 17 amino acids. The CDR3 protein is CASSPALPGQTRDTQYF. The CDR3, as DNA: TGTGCCAGCTCACCAGCTCTTCCGGGACAGACTAGAGATACGCAGTATTTT. Using reference TRBV18 and TRBJ2-3 for the parts outside the CDR3, the full variable domain is NAGVMQNPRHLVRRRGQEARLRCSPMKGHSHVYWYRQLPEEGLKFMVYLQKENIIDESGMPKERFSAEFPKEGPSILRIQQVVRGDSAAYFCASSPALPGQTRDTQYFGPGTRLTVL.

This chain connects TRBV6-7 to TRBJ1-3, with D possibly TRBD1 on 6 matching bases. TRBV6-7 falls under the ORF class, with uncertain function. CDR3 length: 12 residues. Trimming took off 2 bases at V and 10 bases at J, with 9 bases between the two ends. The CDR3 DNA reads as TGTGCCAGCAGTTACGACAGGAGAACCATATATTTT. Amino acids: CASSYDRRTIYF.

The V gene is TRBV11-3, the J gene TRBJ2-7; TRBD2 is a possible D gene (5 bases). This CDR3 comprises 15 residues. V lost 5 bases to trimming and J lost 3 bases, with 17 bases between them. Germline CDR1 reads SGHNT; CDR2 reads YENEEA. CDR3 in amino acids: CASSPGYHGVYEQYF. For the CDR3, the DNA is TGTGCCAGCAGCCCGGGGTACCATGGGGTCTACGAGCAGTACTTC.

In this sample, this clone turned up a few times. The J gene is TRBJ2-5, the V gene TRBV6-8; D is possibly TRBD2 (6 bases). Trimming stripped 5 bases from V and 0 bases from J, with 13 bases between. The CDR3 runs to 15 residues. Looked up from germline, CDR1 is MNHGY and CDR2 is SAAAGT. The CDR3 DNA sequence: TGTGCCAGCAGTCCACCGGAGGGGTACCAAGAGACCCAGTACTTC. Translating gives CASSPPEGYQETQYF.

Here the CDR3 DNA reads TGTGCCTGGAGTGTAAGCTCTGGAAACACCATATATTTT. Translating it yields CAWSVSSGNTIYF. J is TRBJ1-3 and V is TRBV30; D uncertain. The CDR3 contains 13 residues. Trimming left V 0 bases short and J 0 bases short, with 3 bases between. The germline gives CDR1 GTSNPN, CDR2 SVGIG (reference sequence). The full variable domain, its missing parts supplied by reference TRBV30 and TRBJ1-3, is SQTIHQWPATLVQPVGSPLSLECTVEGTSNPNLYWYRQAAGRGLQLLFYSVGIGQISSEVPQNLSASRPQDRQFILSSKKLLLSDSGFYLCAWSVSSGNTIYFGEGSWLTVV.

DNA for the CDR3: TGTGCCAGCAGGATGGCTGGCAGCTATGGCTACACCTTC. This sequence encodes CASRMAGSYGYTF. The genes are TRBV6-8 and TRBJ1-2; no reliable D call. The CDR3 is 13 amino acids. Germline V CDR1 and CDR2: MNHGY, SAAAGT. V lost 6 bases to trimming and J lost 4 bases, with 12 bases between them.

The V call is TRBV16, the J call TRBJ2-7; D gene uncertain. The CDR3 is made up of 14 amino acids. Deletions cut 3 bases from V and 3 bases from J, with 12 bases between. Per germline, CDR1 KGHSY and CDR2 FQNENV. In DNA form, the CDR3 reads TGTGCCAGCAGCCATTACCGTGCCCGCTACGAGCAGTACTTC. This codes for CASSHYRARYEQYF.

The V call is TRBV30, the J call TRBJ1-6; D gene unclear. The V end lost 1 base, the J end lost 0 bases, and 13 bases lay between the germline ends. The CDR3 is 17 amino acids. Germline V gives CDR1 GTSNPN, CDR2 SVGIG (reference sequence). DNA for the CDR3: TGTGCCTGGAGTGATGGGATTGGAGGCTCCTATAATTCACCCCTCCACTTT. Encoded protein: CAWSDGIGGSYNSPLHF.

This rearrangement joins TRBV23-1 to TRBJ2-2; weak D call: TRBD2 (6 bases). TRBV23-1 is an open reading frame whose function is uncertain. The CDR3 loop spans 17 amino acids. Trimming shortened V by 6 bases and J by 7 bases, and 24 bases separated the two germline ends. CDR3 in amino acids: CASSQANRDLAIGELFF. The CDR3 region has the DNA TGCGCCAGCAGCCAAGCCAACCGGGACTTAGCGATCGGGGAGCTGTTTTTT.

V gene TRBV11-3 combines with J gene TRBJ2-2; maybe TRBD1 (5 bases). There are 15 residues in the CDR3. V gave up 4 bases and J gave up 6 bases, with 15 bases separating them. The germline gives CDR1 SGHNT, CDR2 YENEEA. CDR3 protein: CASSSNRGAAGELFF. CDR3 sequence (DNA): TGTGCCAGCAGCTCTAATCGTGGGGCGGCCGGGGAGCTGTTTTTT.

The V call is TRBV28, the J call TRBJ1-1, with TRBD1 identical over 9 bases. V lost 5 bases, J lost 4 bases, and 8 bases stayed unmatched. Germline CDR1 reads MDHEN; CDR2 reads SYDVKM. The CDR3 totals 15 residues. The CDR3 coding sequence is TGTGCCAGCAGTCCAAACAGGGGGCTGGGCACTGAAGCTTTCTTT. Translation gives CASSPNRGLGTEAFF.

The chain links TRBV23-1 to TRBJ2-2; tentatively, D is TRBD1 or TRBD2 (6 bases each). TRBV23-1 counts as an open reading frame of uncertain function. V was trimmed by 6 bases and J by 4 bases, leaving 12 bases between them. The CDR3 loop spans 14 amino acids. The CDR3 sequence: CASSLGGFTGELFF. CDR3 bases: TGCGCCAGCAGCTTAGGGGGGTTCACCGGGGAGCTGTTTTTT.

A remark on this clone: The junction differs from germline at one of its ends, possibly a read error. The chain combines TRBV6-8 with TRBJ2-3; 8 nucleotides match TRBD2. Looked up from germline, CDR1 is MNHGY and CDR2 is SAAAGT. The CDR3 spans 18 residues. In nucleotides, the CDR3 is TGTGCCATCAGTCCAGTAGGGGGGCTAGCGGGTTACACAGATACGCAGTATTTT. It codes for CAISPVGGLAGYTDTQYF.

J is TRBJ1-6 and V is TRBV11-3; tentatively, D is TRBD1 (5 bases). The CDR3 is 14 amino acids. Germline values: CDR1 SGHNT, CDR2 YENEEA. V lost 4 bases and J lost 18, with 22 bases in between. CDR3 nucleotide sequence: TGTGCCAGCAGCTCCCGGTCCTCCCAGGGACCGTCCCACTTT. This translates into CASSSRSSQGPSHF.

The sample holds one count of this clone. The chain combines TRBV12-5 with TRBJ1-1; TRBD1 might be the D (5 bases). This CDR3 comprises 13 residues. CDR1 is LGHNT, CDR2 FRNRAP, per germline. Trimming removed 3 bases at V and 5 bases at J, with 10 bases between. CDR3 in amino acids: CASGFQGRTEAFF. CDR3 DNA: TGTGCTAGTGGTTTTCAGGGAAGGACTGAAGCTTTCTTT. The variable domain in full, with the rest retrieved from reference TRBV12-5 and TRBJ1-1, is DARVTQTPRHKVTEMGQEVTMRCQPILGHNTVFWYRQTMMQGLELLAYFRNRAPLDDSGMPKDRFSAEMPDATLATLKIQPSEPRDSAVYFCASGFQGRTEAFFGQGTRLTVV.

CDR3 DNA sequence: TGTGCCAGCAGTCCCGACCCTGGGGAGCAGTTCTTC. This codes for CASSPDPGEQFF. The chain is built from TRBV6-8 and TRBJ2-1; unclear D gene. Trimming stripped 5 bases from V and 10 bases from J, with 12 bases between. The germline V gene encodes CDR1 MNHGY and CDR2 SAAAGT. This CDR3 region has 12 residues.